This passage covers 14 T cell receptor beta chains from one sample sequenced in a study of shared clonotypes between healthy human individuals. Some clones are missing from TCRdb's copy, which holds only in-frame ones; the method was immunoSEQ multiplex PCR. This table has approximately 840,000 clones, just over 95% appearing once. Terminally differentiated effector memory CD45RA+ cells were left out of the naive CD8 fraction, which was CD45RO-negative and positively selected for CCR7. Sequenced: naive CD8+ T cells sorted from blood. Receptor source: a man aged 25-40 years in good health.

The V call is TRBV27, the J call TRBJ2-1; a weak D match, TRBD2 (5 bases). Germline V gene lookup returns CDR1 MNHEY and CDR2 SMNVEV (reference sequence). This CDR3 has 14 residues. Trimming shortened V by 3 bases and J by 3 bases, and 9 bases separated the two germline ends. The CDR3 DNA is TGTGCCAGCAGTTTGGGAGAAAGCTACAATGAGCAGTTCTTC. Translated, it gives CASSLGESYNEQFF.

This clone was detected only once. The chain carries TRBV11-1 and TRBJ2-1, with 9 bases lining up with TRBD1. The CDR3 covers 14 residues. In germline, CDR1 is SGHAT, CDR2 FQDESV (reference sequence). V lost 2 bases, J lost 6 bases, and 2 bases stayed unmatched. DNA of the CDR3: TGTGCCAGCAGCTTATGGGACAGGGCCAATGAGCAGTTCTTC. This encodes CASSLWDRANEQFF. The full variable domain, rest sourced from reference TRBV11-1 and TRBJ2-1, is EAEVAQSPRYKITEKSQAVAFWCDPISGHATLYWYRQILGQGPELLVQFQDESVVDDSQLPKDRFSAERLKGVDSTLKIQPAELGDSAMYLCASSLWDRANEQFFGPGTRLTVL.

Worth noting for this clone: Other DNA sequences within the sample encode an identical CDR3. This chain uses TRBV2 with TRBJ1-1; D gene ambiguous. This CDR3 region has 14 residues. V gave up 5 bases and J gave up 0 bases, with 10 bases separating them. CDR1 SNHLY and CDR2 FYNNEI come from the germline V gene. DNA for the CDR3: TGTGCCAGCAGTATCGGAGTGATGAACACTGAAGCTTTCTTT. Translated, it gives CASSIGVMNTEAFF.

The chain links TRBV7-9 to TRBJ1-2, with D possibly matching TRBD1 (5 bases). The CDR3 is 13 amino acids. V shed 6 bases and J shed 1 base, with 9 bases lying between them. Per germline, CDR1 SEHNR and CDR2 FQNEAQ (reference sequence). The CDR3 DNA sequence: TGTGCCAGCAGTTCGGGGGTTAACTATGGCTACACCTTC. Its translation: CASSSGVNYGYTF. The full variable domain, in which reference TRBV7-9 and TRBJ1-2 provide the parts outside the CDR3, is DTGVSQNPRHKITKRGQNVTFRCDPISEHNRLYWYRQTLGQGPEFLTYFQNEAQLEKSRLLSDRFSAERPKGSFSTLEIQRTEQGDSAMYLCASSSGVNYGYTFGSGTRLTVV.

The chain recombines TRBV7-9 with TRBJ2-5, with D hard to call. Germline loops: CDR1 SEHNR, CDR2 FQNEAQ (reference sequence). CDR3 size: 15 residues. Trimming pared 0 bases from V and 0 bases from J, leaving 8 bases between. CDR3 protein: CASSLAQGYQETQYF. The CDR3 DNA sequence: TGTGCCAGCAGCTTAGCGCAAGGCTACCAAGAGACCCAGTACTTC.

This chain links TRBV4-1 with TRBJ2-7; the D gene is possibly TRBD1 (5 bases). The CDR3 length is 15 residues. Germline values: CDR1 MGHRA, CDR2 YSYEKL. The ends were cut back, 0 bases at V and 0 bases at J, with 9 bases in the middle. CDR3 DNA: TGCGCCAGCAGCCAAGATTTTGACAGCTCCTACGAGCAGTACTTC. This gives the protein CASSQDFDSSYEQYF.

The chain combines TRBV9 with TRBJ2-7; weak D call: TRBD2 (6 bases). Germline V gene sequence: CDR1 SGDLS, CDR2 YYNGEE. The germline V and J ends were trimmed by 4 bases and 3 bases, with 14 bases remaining between them. The CDR3 length is 14 residues. CDR3 nucleotide sequence: TGTGCCAGCAGCCCTCGGGACTCGCACTACGAGCAGTACTTC. This codes for CASSPRDSHYEQYF.

The V and J genes are TRBV4-2 and TRBJ2-6; TRBD1 is a possible D gene (6 bases). The CDR3 is 17 amino acids. The germline V and J ends were trimmed by 4 bases and 2 bases, with 15 bases remaining between them. CDR1 is LGHNA and CDR2 is YNFKEQ in the germline V gene. CDR3 in amino acids: CASSPYYRDAGANVLTF. The CDR3, as DNA: TGTGCCAGCAGCCCGTACTACAGGGACGCTGGGGCCAACGTCCTGACTTTC.

This clone was seen just once. The chain uses TRBV29-1 and TRBJ2-1; D is unclear. V was pared by 2 bases and J by 8 bases, with 10 bases between. Looked up from germline, CDR1 is SQVTM and CDR2 is ANQGSEA. This CDR3 contains 12 residues. This CDR3 reads CSVELIADEQFF. In nucleotides, the CDR3 is TGCAGCGTTGAACTAATAGCCGATGAGCAGTTCTTC.

The rearrangement joins TRBV5-6 to TRBJ1-1; D unresolved. This CDR3 comprises 13 residues. The V end was cut by 0 bases, the J end by 6 bases, with 9 bases between. CDR1 is SGHDT and CDR2 is YYEEEE in the germline V gene. The CDR3 loop is CASSLVGEAEAFF. The CDR3 bases are TGTGCCAGCAGCTTGGTCGGGGAGGCTGAAGCTTTCTTT.

The J gene is TRBJ2-3, the V gene TRBV7-2; TRBD1 matches 10 bases. The length of the CDR3 is 16 residues. V dropped 6 bases and J dropped 3; count of bases not matched to a gene: 9. The germline gives CDR1 SGHTA, CDR2 FQGNSA. CDR3 sequence reads: CASSNDRGQGTDTQYF. CDR3 DNA sequence: TGTGCCAGCAGTAACGACAGGGGGCAGGGTACAGATACGCAGTATTTT.

The chain is built from TRBV11-2 and TRBJ2-1; 7 bases agree with TRBD1. This CDR3 comprises 14 residues. V lost 5 bases and J lost 4; bases outside the gene matches: 5. Germline V gene data show CDR1 as SGHAT and CDR2 as FQNNGV. The CDR3 DNA follows: TGTGCCAGCAGCACACAGGGGAAGTACAATGAGCAGTTCTTC. This encodes CASSTQGKYNEQFF.

This clone was observed a single time. The chain couples TRBV19 to TRBJ2-7, with 10 bases lining up with TRBD1. The germline CDR1 and CDR2 sequences are LNHDA and SQIVND (reference sequence). CDR3 length: 16 amino acids. V dropped 3 bases and J dropped 2; count of bases not matched to a gene: 7. CDR3 in DNA: TGTGCCAGTAGTATTCCGGGACAGGGGCCAGCCTACGAGCAGTACTTC. Amino acid sequence: CASSIPGQGPAYEQYF.

This chain joins TRBV27 and TRBJ2-2; TRBD2 might be the D (5 bases). V shed 1 base and J shed 5 bases, with 14 bases lying between them. CDR1 and CDR2 (germline): MNHEY, SMNVEV (reference sequence). The CDR3 is 16 residues long. The CDR3 protein is CASSLWRTPRTGELFF. The CDR3 DNA reads as TGTGCCAGCAGTTTATGGAGGACCCCGAGAACCGGGGAGCTGTTTTTT.